The rows below give T cell receptor beta chains drawn from one sample of a study of STAT3 mutations in large granular lymphocyte leukemia. Some clones are missing from TCRdb's copy, which holds only in-frame ones; the method was immunoSEQ multiplex PCR. The top ten hold roughly 12% of the sample, which has 30,000 to 40,000 clones, 70% to 90% seen once. The sequencing input was peripheral blood mononuclear cells. The source is a man in his 60s with T-cell large granular lymphocyte leukemia. Some clones in this sample may be carry-over from other donors' samples. Both conserved end residues are part of each CDR3. The D gene is left open where the match is weak. Expanded clones get a size class; other rows say once, few or many, or leave the size out.

CSAQQGVSGNTIYF,TGCAGCGCCCAACAGGGGGTGTCTGGAAACACCATATATTTT,TRBJ1-3,TRBD1,.,TRBV29-1
CSVQTGVQTEAFF,TGCAGCGTTCAGACAGGGGTGCAAACTGAAGCTTTCTTT,TRBJ1-1,TRBD1,.,TRBV29-1
CASSEAPPPGARDIQYF,TGTGCCAGCAGTGAAGCTCCCCCTCCCGGGGCGAGGGACATTCAGTACTTC,TRBJ2-4,.,.,TRBV6-1
CASSYSRPSSGNTIYF,TGTGCCAGCAGTTACTCGAGGCCAAGCTCTGGAAACACCATATATTTT,TRBJ1-3,.,.,TRBV6-5
CASSLDKRMNTEAFF,TGTGCCAGCAGCTTGGATAAGCGGATGAACACTGAAGCTTTCTTT,TRBJ1-1,.,.,TRBV5-4
CASSRDSSSEAFF,TGTGCCAGCAGTAGGGACAGTTCAAGTGAAGCTTTCTTT,TRBJ1-1,TRBD1,.,TRBV7-3
CASSFQQSYGYTF,TGTGCCAGCAGTTTCCAACAGTCCTATGGCTACACCTTC,TRBJ1-2,.,.,TRBV28
CASSPLVLNEQFF,TGTGCCAGCTCACCACTAGTACTCAATGAGCAGTTCTTC,TRBJ2-1,.,.,TRBV18
CASSLGASSYEQYF,TGTGCCAGCAGCTTAGGTGCTAGCTCCTACGAGCAGTACTTC,TRBJ2-7,.,.,TRBV7-6
CASSPGGTGHSYEQYF,TGTGCCAGCTCCCCTGGCGGGACAGGACATTCCTACGAGCAGTACTTC,TRBJ2-7,TRBD1,.,TRBV18
CASSPQGGEETQYF,TGTGCCAGCTCACCACAGGGAGGAGAAGAGACCCAGTACTTC,TRBJ2-5,.,.,TRBV18
CASRRQGGNSPLHF,TGCGCCAGCCGGAGACAGGGAGGTAATTCACCCCTCCACTTT,TRBJ1-6,TRBD1,.,TRBV4-3
CASTSRRTFETQYF,TGTGCCAGCACCTCTCGGAGGACATTCGAGACCCAGTACTTC,TRBJ2-5,.,.,TRBV28
CATSRWREGLYNEQFF,TGTGCCACCTCACGTTGGCGGGAGGGCCTATACAATGAGCAGTTCTTC,TRBJ2-1,TRBD2,.,TRBV18
CASSPTEGGINIQYF,TGTGCCAGCTCACCAACGGAGGGTGGGATAAACATTCAGTACTTC,TRBJ2-4,.,.,TRBV18
CASSLPVRGNEKLFF,TGTGCCAGCAGTTTACCCGTTAGGGGTAATGAAAAACTGTTTTTT,TRBJ1-4,.,once,TRBV28
CASSLGSNQPQHF,TGCGCCAGCAGCTTGGGTAGCAATCAGCCCCAGCATTTT,TRBJ1-5,.,.,TRBV5-1
CSAEGQGAGDNEQFF,TGCAGCGCCGAAGGACAGGGGGCAGGGGACAATGAGCAGTTCTTC,TRBJ2-1,TRBD1,.,TRBV29-1
CASTPLPAGTGETQYF,TGCGCCAGCACCCCCCTCCCAGCGGGGACAGGAGAGACCCAGTACTTC,TRBJ2-5,.,.,TRBV5-1
CSANHPSNEKLFF,TGCAGCGCCAACCACCCGAGTAATGAAAAACTGTTTTTT,TRBJ1-4,.,.,TRBV29-1
CASSLGLNEQFF,TGCGCCAGTTCCCTAGGGTTGAATGAGCAGTTCTTC,TRBJ2-1,.,few,TRBV10-1
CASSSWTGKYEQYF,TGTGCCAGCAGCTCCTGGACAGGGAAATACGAGCAGTACTTC,TRBJ2-7,TRBD1,few,TRBV7-9
CSVLGQGPVGSGNTIYF,TGCAGCGTTCTGGGACAGGGTCCTGTTGGGTCTGGAAACACCATATATTTT,TRBJ1-3,TRBD1,.,TRBV29-1
CASSLAEGQGPQHF,TGCGCCAGCAGCTTGGCCGAGGGGCAGGGGCCCCAGCATTTT,TRBJ1-5,.,once,TRBV5-1
CATSRGGTGGSEKLFF,TGTGCCACCAGCAGAGGAGGGACAGGGGGTAGTGAAAAACTGTTTTTT,TRBJ1-4,TRBD1,.,TRBV15
CASSPNSGAGTDTQYF,TGTGCCAGCAGCCCGAATAGCGGGGCAGGGACAGATACGCAGTATTTT,TRBJ2-3,TRBD2,once,TRBV7-2
CASSYGRGYLVSEQFF,TGTGCCAGCAGCTATGGGCGGGGGTATCTGGTCAGTGAGCAGTTCTTC,TRBJ2-1,TRBD2,few,TRBV5-8
CATSRGAGPGYTF,TGTGCCACCAGCAGAGGGGCGGGTCCTGGCTACACCTTC,TRBJ1-2,.,.,TRBV15
CASSQEGGHQPQHF,TGCGCCAGCAGCCAAGAAGGGGGACATCAGCCCCAGCATTTT,TRBJ1-5,.,.,TRBV4-3
CASSIGTDSYEQYF,TGTGCCAGCTCAATCGGGACAGACTCCTACGAGCAGTACTTC,TRBJ2-7,TRBD1,.,TRBV18
CASSPPGQGYEQYF,TGTGCCAGCTCACCTCCGGGACAGGGGTACGAGCAGTACTTC,TRBJ2-7,TRBD1,few,TRBV18
CASSQAGGNSPLHF,TGTGCCAGCAGCCAAGCTGGGGGTAATTCACCCCTCCACTTT,TRBJ1-6,.,.,TRBV4-2
CASSIRQGAGTDTQYF,TGTGCCAGTAGTATTAGGCAGGGGGCCGGGACAGATACGCAGTATTTT,TRBJ2-3,TRBD1,.,TRBV19
CAGGQGAVEQYF,TGTGCCGGGGGACAGGGGGCCGTCGAGCAGTACTTC,TRBJ2-7,TRBD1,.,TRBV6-6
CASSYSYGGRDTEAFF,TGTGCCAGCAGTTACTCGTACGGGGGTCGAGACACTGAAGCTTTCTTT,TRBJ1-1,.,.,TRBV6-5
CASSRDREREYNEQFF,TGCGCCAGCAGCCGGGACAGGGAGAGGGAATACAATGAGCAGTTCTTC,TRBJ2-1,TRBD1,.,TRBV5-1